A single sample is the source of the 27 T cell receptor beta chains below, sequenced in a study of cytomegalovirus exposure and HLA in healthy donors. It was with 60 Vbeta and 13 Jbeta primers that the PCR ran. Profiled with immunoSEQ multiplex PCR; TCRdb holds only in-frame clones, not every one. Of approximately 100,000 clones listed, roughly 73% were seen once; the top ten hold roughly 2.5%. Sequenced sample: PBMCs. The receptors shown here come from a man aged 40-55 years in good health and CMV-seronegative.

The V call is TRBV4-2, the J call TRBJ2-5; 15 positions match TRBD2. Germline V gene sequence: CDR1 LGHNA, CDR2 YNFKEQ. The CDR3 runs to 18 residues. J was trimmed by 1 base and V by 1 base; bases with no gene match: 4. CDR3 loop: CASSQGTSGGVSQETQYF. CDR3 in DNA: TGTGCCAGCAGCCAAGGGACTAGCGGGGGGGTTTCCCAAGAGACCCAGTACTTC.

This clone was observed a few times. J is TRBJ2-5 and V is TRBV19, with 13 bases fitting TRBD2. CDR1 and CDR2 from the germline V gene are LNHDA and SQIVND (reference sequence). This CDR3 is 16 amino acids long. After removal of 5 bases from V and 5 bases from J, the junction contained 8 bases not matched to a gene. CDR3: CASSSRLAGGVETQYF. In DNA form, the CDR3 reads TGTGCCAGTAGTTCCCGACTAGCGGGGGGTGTGGAGACCCAGTACTTC.

J is TRBJ2-3 and V is TRBV2; D is uncertain. V shed 10 bases and J shed 6 bases, with 17 bases lying between them. The CDR3 sequence is 13 residues long. Germline V gene lookup returns CDR1 SNHLY and CDR2 FYNNEI. The CDR3 here is CAIGYDSWDTQYF. CDR3 sequence (DNA): TGTGCCATCGGGTACGACTCTTGGGATACGCAGTATTTT. Full variable domain (missing parts from reference TRBV2 and TRBJ2-3): EPEVTQTPSHQVTQMGQEVILRCVPISNHLYFYWYRQILGQKVEFLVSFYNNEISEKSEIFDDQFSVERPDGSNFTLKIRSTKLEDSAMYFCAIGYDSWDTQYFGPGTRLTVL.

This clone has only one observation. The J gene is TRBJ1-3, the V gene TRBV5-8; D remains ambiguous. Germline V gene lookup returns CDR1 SGHTS and CDR2 YDEGEE. The CDR3 has 18 amino acids. The V end was cut by 6 bases, the J end by 2 bases, with 24 bases between. CDR3 sequence (DNA): TGTGCCAGCACCACTACACGGATGCTCCTCGAACCTGGAAACACCATATATTTT. It encodes CASTTTRMLLEPGNTIYF.

The gene calls are TRBV5-1 and TRBJ1-5, with 7 bases identical to TRBD1. Germline loops: CDR1 SGHRS, CDR2 YFSETQ. The CDR3 length is 15 residues. Trimming at V came to 0 bases and at J to 7 bases, leaving 7 bases not matched to a gene. The CDR3 spells CASSLGGTEKQPQHF. CDR3 DNA: TGCGCCAGCAGCTTGGGCGGGACAGAGAAACAGCCCCAGCATTTT.

The CDR3 loop is CASSLVRNTEAFF. DNA for the CDR3: TGTGCCAGCAGCTTAGTTCGGAACACTGAAGCTTTCTTT. The chain carries TRBV7-8 and TRBJ1-1; D is ambiguous. CDR1 and CDR2 from the germline V gene are SGHVS and FQNEAQ. The CDR3 is 13 amino acids. The germline V and J ends were trimmed by 1 base and 1 base, with 4 bases remaining between them.

The chain has TRBV7-9 and TRBJ1-3, with a tentative D call TRBD1 (6 bases). The CDR3 contains 15 residues. Germline V gene sequence: CDR1 SEHNR, CDR2 FQNEAQ (reference sequence). V gave up 2 bases and J gave up 2 bases, with 10 bases separating them. The CDR3 loop is CASSLTGFPGNTIYF. The CDR3 DNA is TGTGCCAGCAGCTTAACAGGGTTTCCTGGAAACACCATATATTTT.

This chain links TRBV5-1 with TRBJ2-1; D gene ambiguous. Germline lookup yields CDR1 SGHRS and CDR2 YFSETQ. The CDR3 length is 16 residues. The ends were cut back, 3 bases at V and 5 bases at J, with 18 bases in the middle. The CDR3 DNA sequence: TGCGCCAGCAGCTCCTACGTATCGAGCGTAAACAATGAGCAGTTCTTC. Encoded protein: CASSSYVSSVNNEQFF.

V gene TRBV6-4 combines with J gene TRBJ1-2; 7 bases fit TRBD1. Trimming took 6 bases from V and 8 from J; bases not matched to a gene: 12. CDR1 MRHNA and CDR2 SNTAGT come from the germline V gene. This CDR3 has 14 amino acids. This CDR3 is CASRTGSRLGGYTF. The CDR3 DNA is TGTGCCAGCAGGACAGGGTCGAGGCTGGGAGGCTACACCTTC.

V usage is TRBV6-1 and J usage is TRBJ1-2; TRBD1 matches 8 bases. Germline CDR1 is MNHNS and CDR2 is SASEGT. The V segment lost 2 bases and the J segment 7 bases; nucleotides outside the gene matches: 3. The CDR3 is 13 amino acids. For the CDR3, the DNA is TGTGCCAGCAGTGAACAGGGGGCGGGTGGCTACACCTTC. Translating gives CASSEQGAGGYTF.

Only one count was recorded for this clone. An end of the junction does not agree with germline; a read error may underlie this. The J gene is TRBJ2-3, the V gene TRBV4-2; 11 bases line up with TRBD2. This CDR3 has 14 residues. Germline V CDR1 and CDR2: LGHNA, YNFKEQ. The CDR3 DNA reads TGTGCCAGCAGCCAAGATCTTGCGGCTAGCGGGGGGAATTTT. Its protein product is CASSQDLAASGGNF.

To note about this clone: This same CDR3 is encoded by further DNA sequences in the sample. The V and J genes are TRBV5-4 and TRBJ1-2; 8 nucleotides match TRBD1. Per the germline V gene, CDR1 is SGHNT and CDR2 is YYREEE (reference sequence). The CDR3 extends over 15 amino acids. V trimming: 4 bases; J trimming: 1 base; junction bases outside the gene matches: 6. The CDR3: CASSPRDRSNYGYTF. The CDR3 bases are TGTGCCAGCAGCCCGCGGGACAGGAGTAACTATGGCTACACCTTC. The complete variable domain, with remaining parts taken from reference TRBV5-4 and TRBJ1-2, reads ETGVTQSPTHLIKTRGQQVTLRCSSQSGHNTVSWYQQALGQGPQFIFQYYREEENGRGNFPPRFSGLQFPNYSSELNVNALELDDSALYLCASSPRDRSNYGYTFGSGTRLTVV.

This chain joins TRBV28 and TRBJ1-1; tentative D call: TRBD1 (5 bases). In germline, CDR1 is MDHEN, CDR2 SYDVKM. This CDR3 contains 15 residues. V was pared by 2 bases and J by 10 bases, with 20 bases between. The CDR3 DNA sequence: TGTGCCAGCAGTTTAGACCTCGCTAAGGGGCTTCTAGCTTTCTTT. It is translated as CASSLDLAKGLLAFF.

The CDR3 spells CASSRRQVEETQYF. The CDR3 DNA follows: TGTGCCAGCAGCAGGAGACAGGTCGAAGAGACCCAGTACTTC. The gene calls are TRBV2 and TRBJ2-5; D is perhaps TRBD1 (6 bases). Trimming left V 6 bases short and J 3 bases short, with 14 bases between. CDR3 length: 14 residues. CDR1 is SNHLY and CDR2 is FYNNEI in the germline V gene.

This chain links TRBV5-4 with TRBJ1-6; TRBD1 matches at 8 bases. J gave up 6 bases and V 2 bases, and 7 bases lay outside the gene matches. This CDR3 spans 16 amino acids. Per the germline V gene, CDR1 is SGHNT and CDR2 is YYREEE (reference sequence). The CDR3, as DNA: TGTGCCAGCAGCTTCCGGACAGGGCCCGGTAATTCACCCCTCCACTTT. Protein: CASSFRTGPGNSPLHF.

The rearrangement uses TRBV5-1 and TRBJ2-5, with D perhaps TRBD1 (6 bases). This CDR3 comprises 15 residues. V lost 4 bases and J 4 bases, leaving 17 bases between the germline ends. Germline CDR1 is SGHRS and CDR2 is YFSETQ. The CDR3 loop is CASSDGPGRGETQYF. As DNA, the CDR3 is TGCGCCAGCAGCGATGGTCCGGGCAGGGGAGAGACCCAGTACTTC.

This clone occurred once. V gene TRBV29-1 combines with J gene TRBJ1-4; D is uncertain. Germline V lookup: CDR1 SQVTM, CDR2 ANQGSEA. Trimming cost V 3 bases and J 2 bases, with 10 bases left between them. The CDR3 loop spans 14 amino acids. The CDR3 loop is CSVDPTGTNEKLFF. As DNA, the CDR3 is TGCAGCGTTGACCCGACTGGGACTAATGAAAAACTGTTTTTT.

The CDR3 DNA reads TGCGCCAGCAGCTTGGGCAGGGGCACAGATACGCAGTATTTT. Its translation: CASSLGRGTDTQYF. This chain uses TRBV5-1 with TRBJ2-3; a weak D match, TRBD1 (5 bases). CDR3 length: 14 amino acids. Trimming cost V 0 bases and J 1 base, with 6 bases left between them. Per germline, CDR1 SGHRS and CDR2 YFSETQ.

The chain recombines TRBV5-6 with TRBJ2-2, with D possibly matching TRBD1 (6 bases). The CDR3 runs 18 residues. The germline V and J ends were trimmed by 4 bases and 7 bases, with 26 bases remaining between them. Germline CDR1 is SGHDT and CDR2 is YYEEEE. CDR3 in DNA: TGTGCCAGCAGCCGTAGGGACACTCCTGCGGAGGTGTTCGGGGAGCTGTTTTTT. Protein product: CASSRRDTPAEVFGELFF.

This rearrangement joins TRBV10-3 to TRBJ2-3; D may be TRBD2 (5 bases). Trimming removed 0 bases at V and 0 bases at J, with 10 bases between. The V gene's germline CDR1 is ENHRY and CDR2 SYGVKD. The CDR3 length is 16 residues. The CDR3 here is CAISESSGTSTDTQYF. For the CDR3, the DNA is TGTGCCATCAGTGAGTCGTCGGGAACTAGCACAGATACGCAGTATTTT.

This chain links TRBV11-3 with TRBJ2-2, with D perhaps TRBD2 (7 bases). The CDR3 covers 17 residues. Trimming removed 1 base at V and 4 bases at J, with 16 bases between. Germline CDR1 SGHNT, CDR2 YENEEA. CDR3: CASSLGGGGASTGELFF. The CDR3 DNA follows: TGTGCCAGCAGCTTAGGAGGCGGGGGCGCAAGCACCGGGGAGCTGTTTTTT.

The V and J genes are TRBV7-6 and TRBJ2-7; TRBD1 aligns across 8 bases. The ends lost 4 bases at V and 5 bases at J; junction bases unmatched: 13. This CDR3 has 16 residues. Germline CDR1 is SGHVS and CDR2 is FNYEAQ. The CDR3 DNA is TGTGCCAGCAGCTCCCAAACGGGACAGGTGCCCAACGAGCAGTACTTC. This sequence encodes CASSSQTGQVPNEQYF.

This rearrangement joins TRBV2 to TRBJ2-7; maybe TRBD2 (5 bases). V was shortened by 11 bases and J by 2 bases, with 13 bases between the two germline ends. Germline CDR1 is SNHLY and CDR2 is FYNNEI. CDR3 length: 12 residues. This CDR3 is CAGLAPTYEQYF. The CDR3 region has the DNA TGTGCCGGCCTAGCCCCCACCTACGAGCAGTACTTC.

This clone was counted between two and nine times. The chain uses TRBV27 and TRBJ1-6, with D perhaps TRBD1 (6 bases). The germline V and J ends were trimmed by 6 bases and 5 bases, with 17 bases remaining between them. The CDR3 sequence is 16 residues long. The V gene's germline CDR1 is MNHEY and CDR2 SMNVEV (reference sequence). CDR3 residues: CASRPQSRTDNSPLHF. The CDR3 DNA is TGTGCCAGCAGGCCGCAGTCCAGGACAGATAATTCACCCCTCCACTTT.

This clone occurred a few times. The V gene is TRBV2, the J gene TRBJ1-4; TRBD1 aligns across 8 bases. This CDR3 has 13 amino acids. J gave up 10 bases and V 8 bases, and 9 bases lay outside the gene matches. The germline V gene has CDR1 SNHLY and CDR2 FYNNEI. The CDR3 loop reads CASLLDREGKLFF. Here the CDR3 DNA reads TGTGCCAGCCTACTGGACAGGGAGGGAAAACTGTTTTTT.

The chain has TRBV19 and TRBJ2-2, with D maybe TRBD2 (6 bases). Germline loops: CDR1 LNHDA, CDR2 SQIVND (reference sequence). The CDR3 sequence is 15 residues long. V was pared by 9 bases and J by 3 bases, with 17 bases between. This chain's CDR3 is CARKAGPRDTGELFF. The CDR3 nucleotides read TGTGCCAGAAAAGCGGGCCCCCGGGACACCGGGGAGCTGTTTTTT. The whole variable domain, filled in from reference TRBV19 and TRBJ2-2, reads DGGITQSPKYLFRKEGQNVTLSCEQNLNHDAMYWYRQDPGQGLRLIYYSQIVNDFQKGDIAEGYSVSREKKESFPLTVTSAQKNPTAFYLCARKAGPRDTGELFFGEGSRLTVL.

This chain joins TRBV2 and TRBJ2-5; 8 bases align to TRBD2. The germline gives CDR1 SNHLY, CDR2 FYNNEI. The CDR3 loop spans 16 amino acids. Unmatched junction bases numbered 10, after V lost 7 bases and J lost 0 bases. Written as DNA, the CDR3 is TGTGCCAGCATCGCAGGATTTAGCGGGGACCAAGAGACCCAGTACTTC. Translating gives CASIAGFSGDQETQYF.